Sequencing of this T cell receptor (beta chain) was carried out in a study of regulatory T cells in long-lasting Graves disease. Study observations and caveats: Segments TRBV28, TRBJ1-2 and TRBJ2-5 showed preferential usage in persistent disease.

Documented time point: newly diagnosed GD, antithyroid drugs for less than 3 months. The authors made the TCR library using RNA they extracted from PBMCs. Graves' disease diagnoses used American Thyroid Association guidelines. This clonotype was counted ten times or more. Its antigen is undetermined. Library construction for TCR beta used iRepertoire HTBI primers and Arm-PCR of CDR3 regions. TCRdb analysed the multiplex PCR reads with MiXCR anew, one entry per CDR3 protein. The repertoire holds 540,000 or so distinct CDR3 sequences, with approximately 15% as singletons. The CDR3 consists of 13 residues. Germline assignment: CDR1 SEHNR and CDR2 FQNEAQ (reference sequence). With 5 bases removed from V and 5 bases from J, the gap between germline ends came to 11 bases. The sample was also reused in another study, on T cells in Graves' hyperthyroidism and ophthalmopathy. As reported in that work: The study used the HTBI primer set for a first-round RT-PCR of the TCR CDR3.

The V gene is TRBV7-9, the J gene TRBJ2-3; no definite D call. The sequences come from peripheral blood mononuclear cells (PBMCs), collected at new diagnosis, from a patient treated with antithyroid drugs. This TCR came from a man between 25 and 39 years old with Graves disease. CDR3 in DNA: TGTGCCAGCAGCCCCACGACACTAGATACGCAGTATTTT. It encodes CASSPTTLDTQYF.